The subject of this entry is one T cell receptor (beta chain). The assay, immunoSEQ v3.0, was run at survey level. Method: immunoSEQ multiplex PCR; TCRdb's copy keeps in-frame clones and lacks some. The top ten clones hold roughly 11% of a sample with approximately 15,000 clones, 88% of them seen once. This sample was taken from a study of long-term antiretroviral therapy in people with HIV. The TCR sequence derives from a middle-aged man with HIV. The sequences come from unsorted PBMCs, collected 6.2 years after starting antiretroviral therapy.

CDR3 sequence: CASSLVFGTEAFF. DNA for the CDR3: TGTGCCAGCAGCCTAGTGTTCGGCACTGAAGCTTTCTTT. This chain uses TRBV11-3 with TRBJ1-1, with unresolved D. Between the trimmed V and J ends, which lost 5 bases and 4 bases, there was a span of 11 bases. This CDR3 spans 13 amino acids. Germline assignment: CDR1 SGHNT and CDR2 YENEEA.